This T cell receptor (beta chain) emerged from a study of blood T cell repertoires in COVID-19. Overall study: There were acute and convalescent COVID-19 samples, and they came from the United States, Italy and Spain. From T cells, B-cell-depleted T cells, or PBMCs came the material, which was cDNA or gDNA.

Study processing details: Reference gene primer amplification gave nucleated cell count estimates. Only in-frame clones appear in the TCRdb table, and some are missing; sequencing was by immunoSEQ multiplex PCR. V and J calls plus clone size are reproduced from that table; the DNA served to infer D and trimming. Of 65,000 to 85,000 clones listed, around 87% are singletons. Looked up from germline, CDR1 is MNHEY and CDR2 is SVGAGI. There are 15 residues in the CDR3. The trim removed 5 bases at V and 0 bases at J, leaving 7 bases unmatched. This clone was observed once. This clonotype was obtained from a woman aged 18-30 years with acute or convalescent COVID-19. The sequencing sample was made of peripheral blood. The chain recombines TRBV6-5 with TRBJ2-7; the match to TRBD2 covers 7 bases. This CDR3 is CASSTSPSGSYEQYF. CDR3 in DNA: TGTGCCAGCAGTACCAGTCCTAGCGGCTCCTACGAGCAGTACTTC.